This paragraph covers one T cell receptor (beta chain) sequence. The antigen remains unidentified. The sample comes from a study of Ad26.COV2.S vaccination and SARS-CoV-2 variants. Study outcomes and limitations: Substantial breadth in spike-specific CD8+ and CD4+ T cell responses was reportedly seen after vaccination. It was vaccine recipients, not placebo recipients, who had the higher spike-specific TCR breadth.

Measured with immunoSEQ multiplex PCR; TCRdb has only the in-frame clones, and not every one. The repertoire consists of roughly 680,000 clones, with approximately 88% occurring once and the leading ten covering about 1.5%. Treatment noted: about 20 received Ad26.COV2.S at low or high dose, single or two shots; about 5 received placebo; per-sample allocation not given. Day 63 after the first vaccine or placebo injection was the time point for sampling. Trimming removed 3 bases from V and 4 bases from J; junction bases left unmatched: 6. Germline V gives CDR1 MGHDK, CDR2 SYGVNS. The CDR3 is made up of 16 amino acids.

The sequencing used peripheral blood, collected in a trial of Ad26.COV2.S vaccine versus placebo. This TCR was sampled from a person aged 18-65 years who received the Ad26.COV2.S COVID-19 vaccine or a placebo. The gene calls are TRBV25-1 and TRBJ2-6; TRBD1 aligns across 7 bases. The DNA for the CDR3 is TGTGCCAGCAGTGACAGACAGGGACGAGGGGCCAACGTCCTGACTTTC. This sequence encodes CASSDRQGRGANVLTF.